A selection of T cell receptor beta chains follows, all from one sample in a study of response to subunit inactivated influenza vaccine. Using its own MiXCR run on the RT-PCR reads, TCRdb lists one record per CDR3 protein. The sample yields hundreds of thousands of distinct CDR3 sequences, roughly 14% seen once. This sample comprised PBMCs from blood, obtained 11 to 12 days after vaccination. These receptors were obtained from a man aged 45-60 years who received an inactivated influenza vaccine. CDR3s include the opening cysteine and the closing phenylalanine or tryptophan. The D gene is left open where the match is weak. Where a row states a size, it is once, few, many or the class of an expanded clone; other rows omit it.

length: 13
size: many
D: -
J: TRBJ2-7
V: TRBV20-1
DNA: TGCAGTGCTACCGGGACTTGGTCCTACGAGCAGTACTTC
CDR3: CSATGTWSYEQYF

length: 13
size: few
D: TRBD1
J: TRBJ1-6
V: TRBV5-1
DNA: TGCGCCAGCAGCTTTCGACAGGGTTCACCCCTCCACTTT
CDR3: CASSFRQGSPLHF

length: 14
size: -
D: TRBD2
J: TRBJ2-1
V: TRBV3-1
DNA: TGTGCCAGCAGCCAAGGGCGGGAGTTTGATGAGCAGTTCTTC
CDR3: CASSQGREFDEQFF

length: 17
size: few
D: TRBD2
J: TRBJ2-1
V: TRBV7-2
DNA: TGTGCCAGCAGCTTAGGGACTAGCGGGAAACCCTACAATGAGCAGTTCTTC
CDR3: CASSLGTSGKPYNEQFF

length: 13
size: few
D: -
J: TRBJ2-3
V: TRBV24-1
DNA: TGTGCCACCAGTGATGGTGGGGCAGATACGCAGTATTTT
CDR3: CATSDGGADTQYF

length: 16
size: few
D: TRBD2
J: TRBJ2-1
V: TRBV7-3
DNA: TGTGCCAGCAGCATTAGCGGGAACGGGTTTAGCAATGAGCAGTTCTTC
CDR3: CASSISGNGFSNEQFF

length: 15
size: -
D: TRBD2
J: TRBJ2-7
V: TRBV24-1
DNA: TGTGCCACCAGTGATGCGACTAGCGACCACTACGAGCAGTACTTC
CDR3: CATSDATSDHYEQYF

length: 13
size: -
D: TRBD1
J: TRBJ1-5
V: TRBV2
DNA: TGTGCCACGGGGACAGAGAGCAATCAGCCCCAGCATTTT
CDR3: CATGTESNQPQHF

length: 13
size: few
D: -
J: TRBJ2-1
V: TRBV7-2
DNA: TGTGCCAGCAGCTTAGCCTCCCTTAATGAGCAGTTCTTC
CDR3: CASSLASLNEQFF

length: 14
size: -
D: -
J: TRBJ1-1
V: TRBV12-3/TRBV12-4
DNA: TGTGCCAGCAGTTTAAACAGTCGGAACACTGAAGCTTTCTTT
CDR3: CASSLNSRNTEAFF

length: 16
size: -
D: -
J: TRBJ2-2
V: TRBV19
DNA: TGTGCCAGTAGTCCCCTGGGACGGCTGAACACCGGGGAGCTGTTTTTT
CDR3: CASSPLGRLNTGELFF

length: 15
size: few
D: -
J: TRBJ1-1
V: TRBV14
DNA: TGTGCCAGCAGCCAAAGCCTCGGACCGGGGACTGAAGCTTTCTTT
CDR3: CASSQSLGPGTEAFF

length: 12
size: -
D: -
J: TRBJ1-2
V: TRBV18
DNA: TGTGCCAGCTCACCCACCTACTATGGCTACACCTTC
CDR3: CASSPTYYGYTF

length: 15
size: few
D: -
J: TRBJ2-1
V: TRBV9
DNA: TGTGCCAGCAGCGCACAGATAGGGACGCCCAATGAGCAGTTCTTC
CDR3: CASSAQIGTPNEQFF

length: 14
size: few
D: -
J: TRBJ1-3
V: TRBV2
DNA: TGTGCCAGCACTGAAAGGCAGGTCGGAAACACCATATATTTT
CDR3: CASTERQVGNTIYF

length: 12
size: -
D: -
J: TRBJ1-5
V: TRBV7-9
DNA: TGTGCCAGCAGCTTAGGGGTGGAGCCCCAGCATTTT
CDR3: CASSLGVEPQHF

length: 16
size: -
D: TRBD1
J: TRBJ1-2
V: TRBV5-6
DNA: TGTGCCAGCAGATTCCAAGGACAGGGGGCGTTTGGTGGCTACACCTTC
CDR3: CASRFQGQGAFGGYTF

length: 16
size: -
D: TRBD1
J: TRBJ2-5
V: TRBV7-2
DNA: TGTGCCAGCAGCTTCTCAGGGACAGGGGTCCTGGAGACCCAGTACTTC
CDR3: CASSFSGTGVLETQYF

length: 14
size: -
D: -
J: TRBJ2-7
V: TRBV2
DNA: TGTGCCAGCAGGGAAACTGGACAGAGCTACGAGCAGTACTTC
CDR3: CASRETGQSYEQYF

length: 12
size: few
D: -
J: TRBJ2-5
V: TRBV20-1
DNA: TGCAGTGCTATGCTAGCTGAAGAGACCCAGTACTTC
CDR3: CSAMLAEETQYF

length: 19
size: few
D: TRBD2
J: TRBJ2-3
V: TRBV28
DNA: TGTGCCAGCAGTTCCCTTAGCGGGCCCGAAGCCTTCAGCACAGATACGCAGTATTTT
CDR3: CASSSLSGPEAFSTDTQYF

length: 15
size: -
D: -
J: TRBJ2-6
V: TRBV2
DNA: TGTGCCAGCAGAGCTCGGGGGTATGGGGCCAACGTCCTGACTTTC
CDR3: CASRARGYGANVLTF

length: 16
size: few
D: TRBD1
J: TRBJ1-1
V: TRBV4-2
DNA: TGTGCCAGCAGCCATTACCGTGGACAGGGACGCACTGAAGCTTTCTTT
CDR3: CASSHYRGQGRTEAFF

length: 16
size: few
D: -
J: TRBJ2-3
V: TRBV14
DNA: TGTGCCAGCAGCCAAGATTTTGTCTATTCCACAGATACGCAGTATTTT
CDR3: CASSQDFVYSTDTQYF

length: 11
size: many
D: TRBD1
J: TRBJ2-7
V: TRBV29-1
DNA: TGCAGCGTCCAGGGGGCCTACGAGCAGTACTTC
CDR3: CSVQGAYEQYF